This record covers a single TCR beta chain. Negative isolation yielded CD8+ and CD4+ T cells; FACS enriched TEMRA cells. This entry is derived from a study of CD8 T cells in Susac syndrome. An amount of RNA that ranged from 0.5 to 1 ug was reverse transcribed with random hexamers. By means of immunoSEQ multiplex PCR, TCR beta CDR3 spanning 54 Vbeta and 13 Jbeta underwent amplification. TCRdb re-derived calls from the immunoSEQ multiplex PCR reads in MiXCR, one entry per CDR3 protein. Altogether more than 110,000 distinct CDR3 sequences are present, nearly 95% being singletons, with the ten largest covering over 0.25%. V lost 5 bases and J lost 8, with 17 bases in between. Per germline, CDR1 SGHNT and CDR2 YYREEE (reference sequence). The CDR3 totals 14 residues.

What was sequenced was CD8+ T cells from PBMCs. The origin of this receptor is a human donor in good health. The chain employs TRBV5-4 and TRBJ2-4; perhaps TRBD2 as D (5 bases). CDR3 nucleotide sequence: TGTGCCAGCAGTCCGGACTGGACGGAGGACATTCAGTACTTC. Amino acid sequence: CASSPDWTEDIQYF.